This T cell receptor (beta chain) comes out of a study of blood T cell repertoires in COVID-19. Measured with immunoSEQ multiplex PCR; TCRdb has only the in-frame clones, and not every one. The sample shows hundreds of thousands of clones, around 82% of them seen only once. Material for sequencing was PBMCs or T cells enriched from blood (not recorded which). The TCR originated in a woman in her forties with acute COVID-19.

CDR3 sequence reads: CASSNNFAEAFF. CDR3 in DNA: TGTGCCAGCAGTAACAATTTCGCTGAAGCTTTCTTT. The V call is TRBV28, the J call TRBJ1-1, with D uncertain. The CDR3 length is 12 residues. Trimming stripped 5 bases from V and 6 bases from J, with 10 bases between. Germline CDR1 and CDR2: MDHEN and SYDVKM.